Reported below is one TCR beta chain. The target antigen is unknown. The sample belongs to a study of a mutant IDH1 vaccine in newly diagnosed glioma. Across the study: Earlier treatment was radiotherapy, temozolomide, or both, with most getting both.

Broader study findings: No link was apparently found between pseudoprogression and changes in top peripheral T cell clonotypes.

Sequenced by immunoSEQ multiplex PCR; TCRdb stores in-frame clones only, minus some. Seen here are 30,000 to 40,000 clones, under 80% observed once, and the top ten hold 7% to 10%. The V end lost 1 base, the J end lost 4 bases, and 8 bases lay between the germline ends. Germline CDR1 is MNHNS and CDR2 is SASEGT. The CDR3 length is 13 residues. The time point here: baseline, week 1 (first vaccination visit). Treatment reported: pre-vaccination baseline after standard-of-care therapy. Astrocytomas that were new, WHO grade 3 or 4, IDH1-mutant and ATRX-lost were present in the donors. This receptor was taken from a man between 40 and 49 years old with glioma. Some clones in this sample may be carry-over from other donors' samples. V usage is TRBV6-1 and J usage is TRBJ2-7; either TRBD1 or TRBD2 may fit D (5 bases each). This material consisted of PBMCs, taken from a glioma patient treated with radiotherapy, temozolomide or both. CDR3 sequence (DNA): TGTGCCAGCAGTGAAGAGAGGGGATACGAGCAGTACTTC. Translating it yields CASSEERGYEQYF.